This is a list of T cell receptor beta chains from one sample in a study of shared clonotypes between healthy human individuals. The repertoire was sequenced with immunoSEQ multiplex PCR; TCRdb's copy has only in-frame clones and lacks some. Of 600,000 to 700,000 clones listed, more than 70% are singletons. The specimen sequenced was memory CD4+ T cells sorted from blood. The receptor source for this set is a woman in her twenties or thirties in good health. Each CDR3 is given with its conserved first and last residue. A D gene is named only where the DNA matches it firmly. Not every row has a clone size; where given, it reads once, few, many or a size class.

clone size: .; D gene: .; J gene: TRBJ2-1; V gene: TRBV7-9; CDR3 protein: CASSATRVLNEQFF; CDR3 DNA: TGTGCCAGCAGCGCCACTAGAGTTCTCAATGAGCAGTTCTTC
clone size: .; D gene: .; J gene: TRBJ1-4; V gene: TRBV6-5; CDR3 protein: CASSSGRYEKLFF; CDR3 DNA: TGTGCCAGCAGTTCAGGGCGGTATGAAAAACTGTTTTTT
clone size: .; D gene: .; J gene: TRBJ2-3; V gene: TRBV7-9; CDR3 protein: CASSLAVRLPSTDTQYF; CDR3 DNA: TGTGCCAGCAGCTTAGCGGTTCGGCTGCCCAGCACAGATACGCAGTATTTT
clone size: .; D gene: .; J gene: TRBJ1-1; V gene: TRBV2; CDR3 protein: CASRKNTEAFF; CDR3 DNA: TGTGCCAGCAGGAAGAACACTGAAGCTTTCTTT
clone size: .; D gene: TRBD1; J gene: TRBJ2-7; V gene: TRBV11-2; CDR3 protein: CASRSRDSSYEQYF; CDR3 DNA: TGTGCCAGCAGGTCCCGGGACAGTTCCTACGAGCAGTACTTC
clone size: .; D gene: TRBD2; J gene: TRBJ2-7; V gene: TRBV10-1; CDR3 protein: CASSRTSGYEQYF; CDR3 DNA: TGCGCCAGCAGCCGGACTAGCGGCTACGAGCAGTACTTC
clone size: .; D gene: .; J gene: TRBJ2-7; V gene: TRBV19; CDR3 protein: CASSIDLAGDEQYF; CDR3 DNA: TGTGCCAGTAGTATAGATCTCGCAGGGGACGAGCAGTACTTC
clone size: .; D gene: .; J gene: TRBJ1-1; V gene: TRBV2; CDR3 protein: CASVPRTDRNTEAFF; CDR3 DNA: TGTGCCAGCGTCCCTCGGACAGATCGGAACACTGAAGCTTTCTTT
clone size: few; D gene: TRBD2; J gene: TRBJ2-2; V gene: TRBV19; CDR3 protein: CASSIPGLAGGPNTGELFF; CDR3 DNA: TGTGCCAGTAGTATTCCGGGACTAGCGGGAGGGCCGAACACCGGGGAGCTGTTTTTT
clone size: .; D gene: .; J gene: TRBJ2-7; V gene: TRBV25-1; CDR3 protein: CASSEGPIYEQYF; CDR3 DNA: TGTGCCAGCAGTGAGGGGCCGATCTACGAGCAGTACTTC
clone size: once; D gene: TRBD2; J gene: TRBJ2-7; V gene: TRBV2; CDR3 protein: CASSARLAGVHEQYF; CDR3 DNA: TGTGCCAGCAGCGCCCGCTTAGCGGGTGTACACGAGCAGTACTTC
clone size: .; D gene: TRBD2; J gene: TRBJ2-1; V gene: TRBV29-1; CDR3 protein: CSVEPGLAGLTFF; CDR3 DNA: TGCAGCGTTGAACCCGGACTAGCGGGTTTGACGTTCTTC
clone size: .; D gene: .; J gene: TRBJ2-5; V gene: TRBV5-1; CDR3 protein: CASSLAGNPRVGETQYF; CDR3 DNA: TGCGCCAGCAGCTTGGCCGGCAACCCCAGAGTAGGAGAGACCCAGTACTTC
clone size: .; D gene: TRBD1; J gene: TRBJ1-1; V gene: TRBV19; CDR3 protein: CASSTQGAGTEAFF; CDR3 DNA: TGTGCCAGTAGTACGCAGGGGGCAGGGACTGAAGCTTTCTTT
clone size: once; D gene: TRBD2; J gene: TRBJ2-1; V gene: TRBV9; CDR3 protein: CASSAGLASYNEQFF; CDR3 DNA: TGTGCCAGCAGCGCGGGACTAGCGTCATACAATGAGCAGTTCTTC
clone size: .; D gene: .; J gene: TRBJ1-1; V gene: TRBV11-3; CDR3 protein: CASSLEENTEAFF; CDR3 DNA: TGTGCCAGCAGCTTAGAAGAGAACACTGAAGCTTTCTTT
clone size: .; D gene: TRBD1; J gene: TRBJ2-1; V gene: TRBV5-6; CDR3 protein: CASSLARLQGVGEQFF; CDR3 DNA: TGTGCCAGCAGCTTGGCCCGTTTACAGGGGGTCGGTGAGCAGTTCTTC
clone size: .; D gene: TRBD1; J gene: TRBJ2-7; V gene: TRBV7-8; CDR3 protein: CASSSRTGAYEQYF; CDR3 DNA: TGTGCCAGCAGCTCTCGGACAGGCGCCTACGAGCAGTACTTC
clone size: .; D gene: TRBD2; J gene: TRBJ2-3; V gene: TRBV9; CDR3 protein: CASSVGGLDTDTQYF; CDR3 DNA: TGTGCCAGCAGCGTAGGCGGACTAGATACAGATACGCAGTATTTT
clone size: .; D gene: TRBD2; J gene: TRBJ2-7; V gene: TRBV5-1; CDR3 protein: CASSLAPSGRASVYEQYF; CDR3 DNA: TGCGCCAGCAGCTTGGCCCCCAGCGGGAGGGCTTCGGTGTACGAGCAGTACTTC
clone size: .; D gene: .; J gene: TRBJ2-6; V gene: TRBV11-3; CDR3 protein: CASSLEAGRVLTF; CDR3 DNA: TGTGCCAGCAGCTTAGAGGCAGGACGGGTCCTGACTTTC
clone size: .; D gene: TRBD1; J gene: TRBJ2-6; V gene: TRBV6-1; CDR3 protein: CASRQGSGANVLTF; CDR3 DNA: TGTGCCAGTAGACAGGGCTCTGGGGCCAACGTCCTGACTTTC
clone size: .; D gene: .; J gene: TRBJ2-2; V gene: TRBV6-1; CDR3 protein: CASSRGPTTGELFF; CDR3 DNA: TGTGCCAGCAGTAGGGGACCTACTACCGGGGAGCTGTTTTTT
clone size: once; D gene: .; J gene: TRBJ2-7; V gene: TRBV5-1; CDR3 protein: CASSLDTRANEQYF; CDR3 DNA: TGCGCCAGCAGCTTGGACACCCGGGCCAACGAGCAGTACTTC
clone size: few; D gene: .; J gene: TRBJ1-2; V gene: TRBV10-1; CDR3 protein: CASSEHREDGYTF; CDR3 DNA: TGCGCCAGCAGTGAGCACAGGGAGGACGGCTACACCTTC
clone size: .; D gene: .; J gene: TRBJ2-7; V gene: TRBV2; CDR3 protein: CASSERGYEQYF; CDR3 DNA: TGTGCCAGCAGTGAAAGGGGGTACGAGCAGTACTTC
clone size: many; D gene: .; J gene: TRBJ2-7; V gene: TRBV7-2; CDR3 protein: CASSLLEGPYEQYF; CDR3 DNA: TGTGCCAGCAGCTTACTCGAGGGACCATACGAGCAGTACTTC
clone size: few; D gene: TRBD2; J gene: TRBJ2-1; V gene: TRBV5-6; CDR3 protein: CASKTSGNEQFF; CDR3 DNA: TGTGCCAGCAAAACTAGCGGGAATGAGCAGTTCTTC
clone size: .; D gene: .; J gene: TRBJ1-4; V gene: TRBV18; CDR3 protein: CASSPQAEKLFF; CDR3 DNA: TGTGCCAGCTCACCACAGGCTGAAAAACTGTTTTTT
clone size: .; D gene: .; J gene: TRBJ1-2; V gene: TRBV5-6; CDR3 protein: CASSVTRAGGYTF; CDR3 DNA: TGTGCCAGCTCGGTGACACGGGCAGGTGGCTACACCTTC
clone size: .; D gene: .; J gene: TRBJ2-1; V gene: TRBV27; CDR3 protein: CASSPPPEQFF; CDR3 DNA: TGTGCCAGCAGTCCGCCCCCGGAGCAGTTCTTC
clone size: .; D gene: TRBD1; J gene: TRBJ1-5; V gene: TRBV4-2; CDR3 protein: CASSLLLPGQGSNQPQHF; CDR3 DNA: TGTGCCAGCAGCCTACTCTTACCAGGACAGGGGAGCAATCAGCCCCAGCATTTT
clone size: .; D gene: TRBD2; J gene: TRBJ2-2; V gene: TRBV2; CDR3 protein: CASRKTSGNTGELFF; CDR3 DNA: TGTGCCAGCAGGAAGACTAGCGGGAACACCGGGGAGCTGTTTTTT
clone size: .; D gene: .; J gene: TRBJ1-1; V gene: TRBV28; CDR3 protein: CASSSLVAFF; CDR3 DNA: TGTGCCAGCAGTTCGTTAGTGGCTTTCTTT
clone size: .; D gene: TRBD1; J gene: TRBJ2-7; V gene: TRBV10-2; CDR3 protein: CASSESETGNSYEQYF; CDR3 DNA: TGCGCCAGCAGTGAGTCCGAGACAGGGAACTCCTACGAGCAGTACTTC
clone size: .; D gene: .; J gene: TRBJ2-1; V gene: TRBV12-1; CDR3 protein: CASSFGDYSYNEQFF; CDR3 DNA: TGTGCCAGCAGCTTTGGGGACTACTCCTACAATGAGCAGTTCTTC
clone size: .; D gene: TRBD1; J gene: TRBJ2-1; V gene: TRBV19; CDR3 protein: CASSPDRGGYNEQFF; CDR3 DNA: TGTGCCAGTAGCCCTGACAGGGGTGGTTACAATGAGCAGTTCTTC
clone size: .; D gene: .; J gene: TRBJ2-2; V gene: TRBV6-6; CDR3 protein: CATRTLNTGELFF; CDR3 DNA: TGTGCCACCAGGACACTTAACACCGGGGAGCTGTTTTTT